This T cell receptor beta chain was recorded in a study of blood T cell repertoires in COVID-19. Study background: Some COVID-19 samples were acute and others convalescent; all came from the United States, Italy and Spain. PBMCs, B-cell-depleted T cells, or T cells were the source of the cDNA or gDNA that made up the material.

Patients in Seattle were enrolled during active infection, then followed longitudinally. Per the original data handling: Estimates of nucleated cell counts were drawn from the amplification of reference gene primers. Libraries were prepared by immunoSEQ multiplex PCR; TCRdb keeps only in-frame clonotypes and omits some of them. That table gives V, J and clone size, and the DNA gave D and trimming. The sample yields some 300,000 clones, about 87% seen once. Between the trimmed V and J ends, which lost 9 bases and 3 bases, there was a span of 13 bases. Germline loops: CDR1 LNHDA, CDR2 SQIVND (reference sequence). The CDR3 spans 13 residues.

The sequence came from a woman between 50 and 59 years old with COVID-19, enrolled during active disease. The sequencing input was peripheral blood. V usage is TRBV19 and J usage is TRBJ2-3, with D possibly TRBD2 on 5 matching bases. CDR3 DNA sequence: TGTGCCAGCCAGACCCGGGGAACAGATACGCAGTATTTT. Translation: CASQTRGTDTQYF.